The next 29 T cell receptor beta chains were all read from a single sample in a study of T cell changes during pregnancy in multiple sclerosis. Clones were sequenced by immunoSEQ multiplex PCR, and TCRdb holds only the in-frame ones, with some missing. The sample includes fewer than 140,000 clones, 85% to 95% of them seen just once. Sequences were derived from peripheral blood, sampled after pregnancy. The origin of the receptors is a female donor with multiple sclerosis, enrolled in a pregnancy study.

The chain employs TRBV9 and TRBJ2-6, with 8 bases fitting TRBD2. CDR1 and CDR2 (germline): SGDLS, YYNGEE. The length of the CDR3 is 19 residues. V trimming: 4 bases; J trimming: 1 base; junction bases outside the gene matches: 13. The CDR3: CASSTPGSGGRSGANVLTF. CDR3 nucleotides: TGTGCCAGCAGCACCCCAGGGTCTGGCGGGAGGTCTGGGGCCAACGTCCTGACTTTC.

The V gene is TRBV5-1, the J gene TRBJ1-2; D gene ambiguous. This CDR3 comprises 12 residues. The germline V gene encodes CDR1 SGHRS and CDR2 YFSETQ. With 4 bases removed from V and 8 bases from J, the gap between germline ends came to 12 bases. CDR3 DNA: TGCGCCAGCAGCCCCGATACGAGGGGCTACACCTTC. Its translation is CASSPDTRGYTF.

DNA of the CDR3: TGTGCCAGTAGTACCCTAGACAGGGCGGGCACAGATACGCAGTATTTT. This encodes CASSTLDRAGTDTQYF. The chain links TRBV19 to TRBJ2-3; TRBD1 matches at 7 bases. With V trimmed by 4 bases and J by 1 base, 8 bases remained unmatched. Germline assignment: CDR1 LNHDA and CDR2 SQIVND (reference sequence). This CDR3 spans 16 amino acids.

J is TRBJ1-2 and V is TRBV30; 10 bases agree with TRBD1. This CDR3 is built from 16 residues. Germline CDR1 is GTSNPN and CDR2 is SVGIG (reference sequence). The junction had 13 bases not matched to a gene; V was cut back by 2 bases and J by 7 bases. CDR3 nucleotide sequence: TGTGCCTGGAGTACAACCCGGACAGGGGGAAAGGGTGGCTACACCTTC. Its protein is CAWSTTRTGGKGGYTF.

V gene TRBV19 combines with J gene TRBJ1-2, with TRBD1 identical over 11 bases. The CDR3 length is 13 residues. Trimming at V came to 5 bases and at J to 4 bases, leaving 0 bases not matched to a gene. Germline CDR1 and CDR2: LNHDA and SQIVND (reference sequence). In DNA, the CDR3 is TGTGCCAGTAGTGGACAGGGGGCCTATGGCTACACCTTC. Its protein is CASSGQGAYGYTF.

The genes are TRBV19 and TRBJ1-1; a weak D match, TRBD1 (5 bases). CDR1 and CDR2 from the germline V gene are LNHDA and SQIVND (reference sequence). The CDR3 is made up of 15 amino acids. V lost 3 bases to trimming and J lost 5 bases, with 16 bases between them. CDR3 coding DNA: TGTGCCAGTAGTATCCCCGTCGGGGGTGGGACTGAAGCTTTCTTT. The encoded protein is CASSIPVGGGTEAFF.

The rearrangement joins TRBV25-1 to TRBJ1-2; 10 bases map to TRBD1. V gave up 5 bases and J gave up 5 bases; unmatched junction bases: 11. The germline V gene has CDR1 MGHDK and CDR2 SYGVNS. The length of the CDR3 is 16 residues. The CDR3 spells CASSPPGQGQFYGYTF. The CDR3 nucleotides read TGTGCCAGCAGTCCCCCGGGACAGGGGCAATTTTATGGCTACACCTTC.

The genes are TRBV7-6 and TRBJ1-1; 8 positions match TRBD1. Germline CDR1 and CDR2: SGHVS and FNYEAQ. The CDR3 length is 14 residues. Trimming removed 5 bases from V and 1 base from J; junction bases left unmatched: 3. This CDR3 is CASSPGGANTEAFF. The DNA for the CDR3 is TGTGCCAGCAGCCCAGGGGGCGCGAACACTGAAGCTTTCTTT.

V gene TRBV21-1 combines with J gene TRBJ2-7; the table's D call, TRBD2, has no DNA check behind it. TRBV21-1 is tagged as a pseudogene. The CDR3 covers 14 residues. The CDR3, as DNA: TGTGCCAGCAGCCCAACGGGTCGCTCCTACGAGCAGTACTTC. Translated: CASSPTGRSYEQYF.

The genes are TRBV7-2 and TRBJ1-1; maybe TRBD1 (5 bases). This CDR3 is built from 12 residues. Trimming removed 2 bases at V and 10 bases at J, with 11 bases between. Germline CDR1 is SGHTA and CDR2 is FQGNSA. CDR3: CASSLSSGGAFF. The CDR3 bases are TGTGCCAGCAGCTTATCCTCGGGGGGAGCTTTCTTT.

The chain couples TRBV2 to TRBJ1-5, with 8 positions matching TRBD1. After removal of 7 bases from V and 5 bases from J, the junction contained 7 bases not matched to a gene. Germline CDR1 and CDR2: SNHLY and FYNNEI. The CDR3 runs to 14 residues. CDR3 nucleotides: TGTGCCAGCAATAAGGACAGGGTCGATCAGCCCCAGCATTTT. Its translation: CASNKDRVDQPQHF.

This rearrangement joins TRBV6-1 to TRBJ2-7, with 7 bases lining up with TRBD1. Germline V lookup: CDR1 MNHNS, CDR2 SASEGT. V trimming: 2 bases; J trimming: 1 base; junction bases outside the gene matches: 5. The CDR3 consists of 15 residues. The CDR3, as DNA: TGTGCCAGCAGTGAAACAGGGGCGATATCCTACGAGCAGTACTTC. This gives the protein CASSETGAISYEQYF.

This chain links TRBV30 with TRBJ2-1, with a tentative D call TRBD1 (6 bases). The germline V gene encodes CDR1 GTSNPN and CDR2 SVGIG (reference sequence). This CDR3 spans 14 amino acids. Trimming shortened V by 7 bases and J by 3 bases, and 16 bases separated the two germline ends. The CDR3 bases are TGTGCCTTCTTAATCACAGGGTTCTACAATGAGCAGTTCTTC. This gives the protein CAFLITGFYNEQFF.

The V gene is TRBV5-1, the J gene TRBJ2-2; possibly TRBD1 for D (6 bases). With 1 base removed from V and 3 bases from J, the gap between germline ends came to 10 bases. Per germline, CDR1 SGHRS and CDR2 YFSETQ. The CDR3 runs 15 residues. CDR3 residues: CASSLRTEYTGELFF. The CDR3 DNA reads TGCGCCAGCAGCTTGCGGACAGAATACACCGGGGAGCTGTTTTTT.

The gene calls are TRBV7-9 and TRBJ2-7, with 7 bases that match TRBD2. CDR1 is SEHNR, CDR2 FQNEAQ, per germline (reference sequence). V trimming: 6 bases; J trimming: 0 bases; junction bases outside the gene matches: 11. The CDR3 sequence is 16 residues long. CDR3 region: CASSPPGTTSSYEQYF. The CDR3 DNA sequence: TGTGCCAGCAGTCCTCCCGGGACTACCAGCTCCTACGAGCAGTACTTC.

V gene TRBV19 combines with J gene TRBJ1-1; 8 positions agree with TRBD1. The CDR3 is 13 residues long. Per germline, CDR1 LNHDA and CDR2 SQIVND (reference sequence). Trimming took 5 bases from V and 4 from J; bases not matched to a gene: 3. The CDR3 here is CASSETGGTEAFF. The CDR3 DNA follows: TGTGCCAGTAGTGAAACAGGGGGCACTGAAGCTTTCTTT.

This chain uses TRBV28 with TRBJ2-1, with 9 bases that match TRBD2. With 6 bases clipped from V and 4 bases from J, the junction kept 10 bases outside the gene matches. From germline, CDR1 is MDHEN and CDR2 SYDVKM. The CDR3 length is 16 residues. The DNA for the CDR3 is TGTGCCAGCAGGTCCTATGGTAGCGGGAGATACAATGAGCAGTTCTTC. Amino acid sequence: CASRSYGSGRYNEQFF.

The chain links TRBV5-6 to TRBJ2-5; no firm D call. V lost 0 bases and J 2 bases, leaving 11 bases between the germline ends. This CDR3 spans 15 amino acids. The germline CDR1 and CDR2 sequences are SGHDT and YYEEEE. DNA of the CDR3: TGTGCCAGCAGCTTGGTGTCAGATATACAAGAGACCCAGTACTTC. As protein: CASSLVSDIQETQYF.

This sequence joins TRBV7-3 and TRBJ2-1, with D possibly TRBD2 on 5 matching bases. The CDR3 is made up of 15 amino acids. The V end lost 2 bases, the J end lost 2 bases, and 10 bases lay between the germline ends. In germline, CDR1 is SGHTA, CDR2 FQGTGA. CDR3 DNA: TGTGCCAGCAGCTTAGGGCGGGTCGCCTACAATGAGCAGTTCTTC. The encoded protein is CASSLGRVAYNEQFF.

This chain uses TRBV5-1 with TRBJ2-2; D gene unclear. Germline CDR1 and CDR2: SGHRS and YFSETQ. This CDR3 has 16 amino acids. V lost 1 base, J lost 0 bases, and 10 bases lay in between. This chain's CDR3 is CASSLHGSANTGELFF. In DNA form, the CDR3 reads TGCGCCAGCAGCTTGCACGGGTCAGCGAACACCGGGGAGCTGTTTTTT.

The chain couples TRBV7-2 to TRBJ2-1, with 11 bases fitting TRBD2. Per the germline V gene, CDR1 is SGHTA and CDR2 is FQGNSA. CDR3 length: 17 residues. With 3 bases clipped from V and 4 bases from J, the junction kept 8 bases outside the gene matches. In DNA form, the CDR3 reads TGTGCCAGCAGCTTCGACGCTCCTAGCGGGGGGTACAATGAGCAGTTCTTC. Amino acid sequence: CASSFDAPSGGYNEQFF.

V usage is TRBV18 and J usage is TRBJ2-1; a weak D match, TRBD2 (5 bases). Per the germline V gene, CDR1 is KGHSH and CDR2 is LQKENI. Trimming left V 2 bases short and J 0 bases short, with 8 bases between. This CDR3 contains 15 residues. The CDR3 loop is CASSPSGDSYNEQFF. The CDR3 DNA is TGTGCCAGCTCACCAAGCGGAGACTCCTACAATGAGCAGTTCTTC. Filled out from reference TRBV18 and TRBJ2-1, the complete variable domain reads NAGVMQNPRHLVRRRGQEARLRCSPMKGHSHVYWYRQLPEEGLKFMVYLQKENIIDESGMPKERFSAEFPKEGPSILRIQQVVRGDSAAYFCASSPSGDSYNEQFFGPGTRLTVL.

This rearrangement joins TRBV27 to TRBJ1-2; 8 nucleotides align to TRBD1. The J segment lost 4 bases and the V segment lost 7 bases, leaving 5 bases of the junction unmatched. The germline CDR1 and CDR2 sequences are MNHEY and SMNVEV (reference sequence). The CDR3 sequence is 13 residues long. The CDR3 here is CASMDREAYGYTF. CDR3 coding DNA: TGTGCCAGCATGGACAGGGAGGCCTATGGCTACACCTTC.

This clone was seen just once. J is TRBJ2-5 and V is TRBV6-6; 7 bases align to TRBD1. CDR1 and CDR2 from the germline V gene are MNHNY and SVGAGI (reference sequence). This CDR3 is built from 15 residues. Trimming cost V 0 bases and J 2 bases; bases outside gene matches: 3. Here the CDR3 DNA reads TGTGCCAGCAGTTACTCGGGGACAGTACAAGAGACCCAGTACTTC. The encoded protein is CASSYSGTVQETQYF.

The DNA of the CDR3 is TGTGCCAGCAGTGATTCGGGACATATGAACACTGAAGCTTTCTTT. Translation: CASSDSGHMNTEAFF. This chain links TRBV6-1 with TRBJ1-1; maybe TRBD1 (6 bases). The CDR3 sequence is 15 residues long. The V and J ends lost 3 bases and 0 bases respectively, with 11 bases between them. The germline CDR1 and CDR2 sequences are MNHNS and SASEGT.

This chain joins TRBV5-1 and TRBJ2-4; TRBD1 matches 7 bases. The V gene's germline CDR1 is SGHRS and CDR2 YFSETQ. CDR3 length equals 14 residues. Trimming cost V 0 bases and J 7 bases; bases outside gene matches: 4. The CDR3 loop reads CASSLGDSRNIQYF. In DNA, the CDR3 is TGCGCCAGCAGCTTGGGGGACAGTAGGAACATTCAGTACTTC.

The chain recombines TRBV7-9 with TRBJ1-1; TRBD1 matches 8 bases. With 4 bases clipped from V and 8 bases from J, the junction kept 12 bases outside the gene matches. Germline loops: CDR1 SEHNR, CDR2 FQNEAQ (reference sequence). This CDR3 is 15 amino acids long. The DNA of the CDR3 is TGTGCCAGCAGCTGGGACAGGCATTATAAGAGGGAAGCTTTCTTT. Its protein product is CASSWDRHYKREAFF.

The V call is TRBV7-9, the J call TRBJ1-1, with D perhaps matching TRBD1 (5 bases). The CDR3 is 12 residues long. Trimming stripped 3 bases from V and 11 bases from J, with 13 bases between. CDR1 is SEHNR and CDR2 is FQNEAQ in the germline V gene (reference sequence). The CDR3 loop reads CASSFGAVGAFF. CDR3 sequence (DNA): TGTGCCAGCAGCTTTGGGGCAGTTGGGGCTTTCTTT.

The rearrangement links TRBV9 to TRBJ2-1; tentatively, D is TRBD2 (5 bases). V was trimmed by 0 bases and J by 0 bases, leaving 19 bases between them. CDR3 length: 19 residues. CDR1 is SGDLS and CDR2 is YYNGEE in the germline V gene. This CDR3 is CASSVERVTAHSSYNEQFF. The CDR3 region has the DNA TGTGCCAGCAGCGTAGAGAGGGTCACAGCGCACAGCTCCTACAATGAGCAGTTCTTC.